This T cell receptor beta chain was profiled in a study of PD-1 blockade in mismatch repair-deficient tumors. Sequencing was performed with immunoSEQ multiplex PCR; in TCRdb, only in-frame clones are kept and a portion is missing. The table has some 84,000 clones, around 85% seen once. This clone was seen more than once but under ten times. Germline-derived CDR1 and CDR2 are SGDLS and YYNGEE. This CDR3 has 14 residues. Trimming cost V 4 bases and J 6 bases; bases outside gene matches: 7. The chain joins TRBV9 to TRBJ2-7, with TRBD2 matching over 10 bases. The sample here was peripheral blood, taken 12 weeks after starting pembrolizumab. This clonotype originated in an adult with mismatch repair-deficient cancer. CDR3 amino acids: CASSRGTSALEQYF. The CDR3, as DNA: TGTGCCAGCAGCCGGGGGACTAGCGCACTCGAGCAGTACTTC.